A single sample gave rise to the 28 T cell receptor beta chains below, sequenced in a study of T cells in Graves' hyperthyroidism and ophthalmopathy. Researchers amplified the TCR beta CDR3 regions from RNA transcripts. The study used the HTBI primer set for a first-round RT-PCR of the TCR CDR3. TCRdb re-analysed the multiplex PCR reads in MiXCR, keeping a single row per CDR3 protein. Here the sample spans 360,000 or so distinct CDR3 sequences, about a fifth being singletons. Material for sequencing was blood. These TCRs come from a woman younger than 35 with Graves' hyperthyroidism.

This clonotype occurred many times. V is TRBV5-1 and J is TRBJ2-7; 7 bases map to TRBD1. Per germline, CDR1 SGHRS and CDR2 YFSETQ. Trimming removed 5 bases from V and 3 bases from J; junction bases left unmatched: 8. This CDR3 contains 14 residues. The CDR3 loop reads CASRDTRTGYEQYF. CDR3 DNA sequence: TGCGCCAGCAGGGACACAAGGACAGGCTACGAGCAGTACTTC. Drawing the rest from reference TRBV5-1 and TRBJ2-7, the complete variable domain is KAGVTQTPRYLIKTRGQQVTLSCSPISGHRSVSWYQQTPGQGLQFLFEYFSETQRNKGNFPGRFSGRQFSNSRSEMNVSTLELGDSALYLCASRDTRTGYEQYFGPGTRLTVT.

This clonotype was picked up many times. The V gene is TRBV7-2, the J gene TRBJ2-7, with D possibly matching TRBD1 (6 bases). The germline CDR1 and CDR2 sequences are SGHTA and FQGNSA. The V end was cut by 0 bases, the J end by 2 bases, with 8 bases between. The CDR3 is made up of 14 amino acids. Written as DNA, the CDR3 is TGTGCCAGCAGCTTAGCGGGACAAACCTACGAGCAGTACTTC. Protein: CASSLAGQTYEQYF.

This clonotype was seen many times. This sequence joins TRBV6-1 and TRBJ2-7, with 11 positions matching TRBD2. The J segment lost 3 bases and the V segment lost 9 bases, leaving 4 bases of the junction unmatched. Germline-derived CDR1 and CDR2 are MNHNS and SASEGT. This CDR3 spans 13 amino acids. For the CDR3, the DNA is TGTGCCAGTCAAGGACTAGCGGGCTACGAGCAGTACTTC. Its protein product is CASQGLAGYEQYF.

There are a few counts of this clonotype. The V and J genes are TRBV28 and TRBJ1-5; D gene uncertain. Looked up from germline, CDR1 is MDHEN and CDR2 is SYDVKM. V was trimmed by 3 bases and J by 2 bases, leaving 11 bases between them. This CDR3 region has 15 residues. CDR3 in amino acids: CASSLVRNGNQPQHF. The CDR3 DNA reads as TGTGCCAGCAGTTTGGTCAGGAATGGCAATCAGCCCCAGCATTTT.

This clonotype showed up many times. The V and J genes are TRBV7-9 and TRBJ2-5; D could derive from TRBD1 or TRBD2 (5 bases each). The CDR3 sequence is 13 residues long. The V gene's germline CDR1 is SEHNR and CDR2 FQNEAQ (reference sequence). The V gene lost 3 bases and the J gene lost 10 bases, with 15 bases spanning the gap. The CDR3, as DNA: TGTGCCAGCAGCTTCTCGGGACCCCGAAACCAGTACTTC. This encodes CASSFSGPRNQYF.

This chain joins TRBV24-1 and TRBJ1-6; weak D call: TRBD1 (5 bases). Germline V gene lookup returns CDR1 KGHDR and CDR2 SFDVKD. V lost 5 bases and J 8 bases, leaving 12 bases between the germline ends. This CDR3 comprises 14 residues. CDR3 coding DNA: TGTGCCACCAGTGCACCAGGGCCGGATTCACCCCTCCACTTT. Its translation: CATSAPGPDSPLHF.

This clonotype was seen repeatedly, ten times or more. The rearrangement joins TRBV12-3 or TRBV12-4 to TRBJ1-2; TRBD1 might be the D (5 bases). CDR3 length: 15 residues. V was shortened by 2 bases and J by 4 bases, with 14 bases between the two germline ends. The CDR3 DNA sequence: TGTGCCAGCAGTTTAAGGAGGCCGGGGGGCTATGGCTACACCTTC. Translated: CASSLRRPGGYGYTF.

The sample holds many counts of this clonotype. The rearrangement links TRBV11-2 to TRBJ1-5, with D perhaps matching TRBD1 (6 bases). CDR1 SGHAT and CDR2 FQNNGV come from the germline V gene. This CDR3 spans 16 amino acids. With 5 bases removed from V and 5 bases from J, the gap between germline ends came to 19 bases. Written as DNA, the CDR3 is TGTGCCAGCAGCCATTACGAAAACAGGGTCCATCAGCCCCAGCATTTT. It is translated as CASSHYENRVHQPQHF. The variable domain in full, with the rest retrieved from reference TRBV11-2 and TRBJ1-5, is EAGVAQSPRYKIIEKRQSVAFWCNPISGHATLYWYQQILGQGPKLLIQFQNNGVVDDSQLPKDRFSAERLKGVDSTLKIQPAKLEDSAVYLCASSHYENRVHQPQHFGDGTRLSIL.

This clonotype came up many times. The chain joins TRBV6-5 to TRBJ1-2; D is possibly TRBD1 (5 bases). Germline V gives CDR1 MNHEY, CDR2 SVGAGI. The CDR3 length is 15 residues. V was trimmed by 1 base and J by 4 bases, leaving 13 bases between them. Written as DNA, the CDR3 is TGTGCCAGCAGTTACTTGGGGACGGAGGTCTATGGCTACACCTTC. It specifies CASSYLGTEVYGYTF.

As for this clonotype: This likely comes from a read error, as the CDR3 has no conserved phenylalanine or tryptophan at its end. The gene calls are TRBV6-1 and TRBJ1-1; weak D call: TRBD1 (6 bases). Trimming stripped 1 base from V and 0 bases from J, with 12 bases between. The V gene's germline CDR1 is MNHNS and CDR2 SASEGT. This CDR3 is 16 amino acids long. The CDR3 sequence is CASSEDSGTLNTEAFS. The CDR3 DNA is TGTGCCAGCAGTGAAGACTCCGGGACACTGAACACTGAAGCTTTCTCT.

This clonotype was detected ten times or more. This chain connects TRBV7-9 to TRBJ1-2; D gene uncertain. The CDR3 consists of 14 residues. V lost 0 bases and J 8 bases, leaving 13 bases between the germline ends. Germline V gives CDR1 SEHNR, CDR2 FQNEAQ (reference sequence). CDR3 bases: TGTGCCAGCAGCTTAGCCCAGCCAGTCAAGGGCTACACCTTC. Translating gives CASSLAQPVKGYTF.

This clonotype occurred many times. The CDR3 loop reads CASNTGFRNPGAFF. As DNA, the CDR3 is TGTGCCAGCAACACAGGGTTTAGAAATCCAGGAGCTTTCTTT. V usage is TRBV6-9 and J usage is TRBJ1-1; tentative D call: TRBD1 (6 bases). With 7 bases removed from V and 10 bases from J, the gap between germline ends came to 22 bases. The germline V gene has CDR1 MNHGY and CDR2 SVAAGI. The CDR3 runs to 14 residues.

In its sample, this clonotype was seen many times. The CDR3 sequence is CASVLGGRLNQPQHF. DNA of the CDR3: TGTGCCAGCGTCCTTGGGGGGCGTCTAAACCAGCCCCAGCATTTT. The rearrangement joins TRBV7-3 to TRBJ1-5; perhaps TRBD1 as D (6 bases). Deletions cut 8 bases from V and 7 bases from J, with 21 bases between. The germline V gene has CDR1 SGHTA and CDR2 FQGTGA. The CDR3 has 15 residues.

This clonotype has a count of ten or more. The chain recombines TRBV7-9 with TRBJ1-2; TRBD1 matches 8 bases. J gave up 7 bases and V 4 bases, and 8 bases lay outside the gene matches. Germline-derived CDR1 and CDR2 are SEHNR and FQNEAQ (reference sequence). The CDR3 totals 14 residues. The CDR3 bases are TGTGCCAGCAGCTCCCGGGACAGGTTGGGTGGCTACACCTTC. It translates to CASSSRDRLGGYTF.

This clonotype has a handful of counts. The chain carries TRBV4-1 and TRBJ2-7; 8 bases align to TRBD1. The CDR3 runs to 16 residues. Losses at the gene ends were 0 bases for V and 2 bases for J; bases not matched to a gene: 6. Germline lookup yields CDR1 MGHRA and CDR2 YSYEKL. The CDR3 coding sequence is TGCGCCAGCAGCCAAGATCGGCAGGGGGCCACCTACGAGCAGTACTTC. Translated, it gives CASSQDRQGATYEQYF.

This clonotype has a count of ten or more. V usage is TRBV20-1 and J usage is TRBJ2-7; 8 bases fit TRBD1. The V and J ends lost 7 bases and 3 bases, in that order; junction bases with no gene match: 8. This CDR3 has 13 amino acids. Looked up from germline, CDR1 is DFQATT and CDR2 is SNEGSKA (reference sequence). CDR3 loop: CSEQTGDGYEQYF. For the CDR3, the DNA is TGCAGTGAGCAGACAGGGGACGGCTACGAGCAGTACTTC.

CDR3 nucleotide sequence: TGCAGCGTCCAAGGGGCAAACACCGGGGAGCTGTTTTTT. Translated, it gives CSVQGANTGELFF. The chain links TRBV29-1 to TRBJ2-2, with D possibly matching TRBD1 (5 bases). V lost 6 bases and J lost 2, with 10 bases in between. Germline V CDR1 and CDR2: SQVTM, ANQGSEA. The CDR3 has 13 amino acids.

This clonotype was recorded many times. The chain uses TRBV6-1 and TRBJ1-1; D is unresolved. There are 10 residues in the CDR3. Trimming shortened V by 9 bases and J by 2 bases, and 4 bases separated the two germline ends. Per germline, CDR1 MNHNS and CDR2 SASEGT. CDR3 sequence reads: CARDNTEAFF. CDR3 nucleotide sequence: TGTGCCAGGGATAACACTGAAGCTTTCTTT.

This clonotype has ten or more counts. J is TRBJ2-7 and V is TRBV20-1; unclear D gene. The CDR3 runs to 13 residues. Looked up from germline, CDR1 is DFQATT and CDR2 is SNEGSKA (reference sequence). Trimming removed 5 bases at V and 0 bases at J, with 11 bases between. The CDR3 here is CSARPPSSYEQYF. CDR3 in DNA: TGCAGTGCTCGGCCCCCGAGCTCCTACGAGCAGTACTTC.

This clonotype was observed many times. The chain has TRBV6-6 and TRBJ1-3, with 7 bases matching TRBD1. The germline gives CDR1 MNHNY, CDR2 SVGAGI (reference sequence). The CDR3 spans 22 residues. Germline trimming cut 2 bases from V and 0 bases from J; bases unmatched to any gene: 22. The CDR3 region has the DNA TGTGCCAGCAGTTACCGGGCCGCGGGACAGACAAGGGGACAATACTCTGGAAACACCATATATTTT. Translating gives CASSYRAAGQTRGQYSGNTIYF.

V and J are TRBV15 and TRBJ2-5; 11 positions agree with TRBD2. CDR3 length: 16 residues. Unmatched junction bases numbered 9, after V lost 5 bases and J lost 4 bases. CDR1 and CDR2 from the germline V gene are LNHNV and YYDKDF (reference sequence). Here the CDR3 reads CATSPRVAGGIETQYF. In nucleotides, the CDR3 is TGTGCCACCAGCCCCCGGGTAGCGGGAGGGATAGAGACCCAGTACTTC.

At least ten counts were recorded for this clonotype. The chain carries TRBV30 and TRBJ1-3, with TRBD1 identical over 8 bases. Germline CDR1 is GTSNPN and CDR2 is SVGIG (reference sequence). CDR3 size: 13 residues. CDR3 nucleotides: TGTGCTGGGCAGGGGGCATCTGGAAACACCATATATTTT. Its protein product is CAGQGASGNTIYF.

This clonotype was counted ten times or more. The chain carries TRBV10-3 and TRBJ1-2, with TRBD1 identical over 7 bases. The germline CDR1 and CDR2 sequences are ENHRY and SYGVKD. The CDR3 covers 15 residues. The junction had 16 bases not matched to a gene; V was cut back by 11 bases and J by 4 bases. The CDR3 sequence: CAAAPSGGAGYGYTF. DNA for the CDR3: TGTGCCGCCGCACCCTCAGGGGGGGCGGGCTATGGCTACACCTTC.

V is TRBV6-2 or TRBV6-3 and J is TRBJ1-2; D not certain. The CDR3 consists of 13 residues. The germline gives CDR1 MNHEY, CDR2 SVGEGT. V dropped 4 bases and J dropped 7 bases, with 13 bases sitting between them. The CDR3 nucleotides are TGTGCCAGCAGTTTTAGGACGGATGTTGGCTACACCTTC. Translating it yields CASSFRTDVGYTF.

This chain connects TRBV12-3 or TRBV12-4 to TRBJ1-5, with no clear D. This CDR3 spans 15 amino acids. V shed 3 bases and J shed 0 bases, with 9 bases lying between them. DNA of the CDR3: TGTGCCAGCAGTTTTCAGTCGGGTAGCAATCAGCCCCAGCATTTT. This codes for CASSFQSGSNQPQHF.

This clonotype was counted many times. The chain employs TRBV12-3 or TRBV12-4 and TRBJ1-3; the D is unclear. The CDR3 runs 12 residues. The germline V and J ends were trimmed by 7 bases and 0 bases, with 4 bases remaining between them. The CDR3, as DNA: TGTGCCAGCACACTCTCTGGAAACACCATATATTTT. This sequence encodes CASTLSGNTIYF.

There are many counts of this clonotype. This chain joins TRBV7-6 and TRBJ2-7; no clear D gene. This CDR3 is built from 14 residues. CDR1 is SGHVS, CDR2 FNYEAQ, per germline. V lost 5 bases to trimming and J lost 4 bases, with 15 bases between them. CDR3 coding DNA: TGTGCCAGCAGCCACTTAGTGGCGGATTACGAGCAGTACTTC. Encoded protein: CASSHLVADYEQYF.

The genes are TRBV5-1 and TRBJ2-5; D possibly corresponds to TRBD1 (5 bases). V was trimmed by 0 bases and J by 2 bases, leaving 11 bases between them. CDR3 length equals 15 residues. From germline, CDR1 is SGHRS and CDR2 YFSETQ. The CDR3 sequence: CASSLALGEQETQYF. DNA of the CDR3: TGCGCCAGCAGCTTGGCGCTAGGGGAACAAGAGACCCAGTACTTC.